The 28 T cell receptor beta chains given below trace back to one sample, sequenced in a study of CD8 T cells in Susac syndrome. It was with random hexamers that about 0.45 to 1 ug RNA was reverse transcribed. TCRdb processed the immunoSEQ multiplex PCR reads anew with MiXCR; each CDR3 protein has one entry. The sample shows about 210,000 distinct CDR3 sequences, 95% of them seen only once. Source material: CD4+ T cells from PBMCs. These receptors were obtained from a human donor with multiple sclerosis.

The CDR3 bases are TGCAGTGCCGCCGGGACTAGCGGGAAAGGGGGCACAGATACGCAGTATTTT. This translates into CSAAGTSGKGGTDTQYF. The chain joins TRBV20-1 to TRBJ2-3, with TRBD2 matching over 13 bases. This CDR3 is built from 17 residues. From germline, CDR1 is DFQATT and CDR2 SNEGSKA (reference sequence). J was trimmed by 1 base and V by 6 bases; bases with no gene match: 10.

The chain uses TRBV29-1 and TRBJ2-3, with 7 bases lining up with TRBD1. The length of the CDR3 is 14 residues. V lost 6 bases, J lost 1 base, and 7 bases stayed unmatched. Germline V gene sequence: CDR1 SQVTM, CDR2 ANQGSEA. The DNA for the CDR3 is TGCAGCGTCCTTCACAGGGGAGGCACAGATACGCAGTATTTT. Protein product: CSVLHRGGTDTQYF.

This rearrangement joins TRBV6-1 to TRBJ2-2; 9 nucleotides match TRBD2. Trimming at V came to 7 bases and at J to 6 bases, leaving 12 bases not matched to a gene. Germline-derived CDR1 and CDR2 are MNHNS and SASEGT. This CDR3 comprises 16 residues. The CDR3: CASTRGGHNGAGELFF. The DNA of the CDR3 is TGTGCCAGCACGCGGGGGGGCCACAATGGAGCCGGGGAGCTGTTTTTT.

The chain combines TRBV7-6 with TRBJ1-6; 7 nucleotides line up with TRBD1. CDR3 length: 15 residues. Trimming cost V 5 bases and J 6 bases; bases outside gene matches: 7. Germline-derived CDR1 and CDR2 are SGHVS and FNYEAQ. CDR3 sequence: CASSGHRDSNSPLHF. DNA of the CDR3: TGTGCCAGCAGCGGGCACAGGGACAGTAATTCACCCCTCCACTTT.

V and J are TRBV27 and TRBJ2-7; 11 bases fit TRBD1. Germline V gene data show CDR1 as MNHEY and CDR2 as SMNVEV (reference sequence). Trimming took 1 base from V and 4 from J; bases not matched to a gene: 6. This CDR3 region has 16 residues. CDR3 loop: CASSLWGGQGVYEQYF. CDR3 sequence (DNA): TGTGCCAGCAGTTTATGGGGGGGACAGGGGGTGTACGAGCAGTACTTC.

The genes are TRBV7-9 and TRBJ1-5, with D possibly TRBD1 on 5 matching bases. The V gene lost 5 bases and the J gene lost 4 bases, with 18 bases spanning the gap. Germline assignment: CDR1 SEHNR and CDR2 FQNEAQ (reference sequence). This CDR3 has 16 amino acids. CDR3 protein: CASSTGTLASNQPQHF. The CDR3 DNA is TGTGCCAGCAGCACGGGGACCTTGGCGTCAAATCAGCCCCAGCATTTT. The complete variable domain, with remaining parts taken from reference TRBV7-9 and TRBJ1-5, reads DTGVSQNPRHKITKRGQNVTFRCDPISEHNRLYWYRQTLGQGPEFLTYFQNEAQLEKSRLLSDRFSAERPKGSFSTLEIQRTEQGDSAMYLCASSTGTLASNQPQHFGDGTRLSIL.

This clonotype appeared a single time. The chain couples TRBV5-6 to TRBJ2-5; possibly TRBD1 for D (5 bases). The germline V gene encodes CDR1 SGHDT and CDR2 YYEEEE. Trimming cost V 4 bases and J 1 base, with 17 bases left between them. The CDR3 length is 16 residues. This CDR3 is CASSRRRQPFQETQYF. The CDR3 DNA is TGTGCCAGCAGCCGGCGCCGACAGCCCTTCCAAGAGACCCAGTACTTC.

The chain employs TRBV29-1 and TRBJ2-1; TRBD2 is a possible D gene (6 bases). The CDR3 is 14 residues long. The germline V gene encodes CDR1 SQVTM and CDR2 ANQGSEA. Deletions cut 2 bases from V and 7 bases from J, with 15 bases between. The CDR3 bases are TGCAGCGTTGAACGGTCTAGCGTCGCGAATGAGCAGTTCTTC. It yields the protein CSVERSSVANEQFF.

The J gene is TRBJ1-1, the V gene TRBV10-3, with TRBD1 matching over 8 bases. Germline CDR1 is ENHRY and CDR2 is SYGVKD. The ends lost 11 bases at V and 1 base at J; junction bases unmatched: 6. There are 13 residues in the CDR3. The CDR3 loop is CAARTGKNTEAFF. The DNA of the CDR3 is TGTGCCGCCCGGACAGGGAAGAACACTGAAGCTTTCTTT.

This clonotype was seen a single time. The V gene is TRBV30, the J gene TRBJ2-5; no clear D. Deletions cut 5 bases from V and 4 bases from J, with 14 bases between. The CDR3 is 13 amino acids. Germline V gene sequence: CDR1 GTSNPN, CDR2 SVGIG (reference sequence). The CDR3 sequence is CAWQLGYLETQYF. The CDR3, as DNA: TGTGCCTGGCAGCTTGGATACCTAGAGACCCAGTACTTC.

The rearrangement links TRBV30 to TRBJ1-1; D is uncertain. CDR3 length: 16 amino acids. Trimming pared 1 base from V and 1 base from J, leaving 16 bases between. Germline CDR1 reads GTSNPN; CDR2 reads SVGIG (reference sequence). The CDR3 DNA reads as TGTGCCTGGAGTGCCTGGAGAGACACTAGGAACACTGAAGCTTTCTTT. It specifies CAWSAWRDTRNTEAFF. Variable domain in full (rest from reference TRBV30 and TRBJ1-1): SQTIHQWPATLVQPVGSPLSLECTVEGTSNPNLYWYRQAAGRGLQLLFYSVGIGQISSEVPQNLSASRPQDRQFILSSKKLLLSDSGFYLCAWSAWRDTRNTEAFFGQGTRLTVV.

The V call is TRBV30, the J call TRBJ2-7; weak D call: TRBD2 (6 bases). CDR1 is GTSNPN and CDR2 is SVGIG in the germline V gene (reference sequence). V was clipped by 8 bases and J by 2 bases, with 13 bases between them. This CDR3 spans 12 amino acids. The CDR3 reads CAGSEGPYEQYF. The CDR3 nucleotides are TGTGCCGGGTCGGAGGGACCCTACGAGCAGTACTTC.

This chain uses TRBV5-5 with TRBJ2-1; 8 nucleotides match TRBD2. Unmatched junction bases numbered 9, after V lost 4 bases and J lost 12 bases. This CDR3 is 13 amino acids long. Germline V lookup: CDR1 SGHKS, CDR2 YYEKEE (reference sequence). In nucleotides, the CDR3 is TGTGCCAGCAGCCTAACCTCTAGCGGGTCGCAGTTCTTC. Its translation is CASSLTSSGSQFF.

The V and J genes are TRBV20-1 and TRBJ1-5, with 7 bases lining up with TRBD1. The CDR3 extends over 12 amino acids. The ends lost 6 bases at V and 4 bases at J; junction bases unmatched: 3. The V gene's germline CDR1 is DFQATT and CDR2 SNEGSKA (reference sequence). This chain's CDR3 is CSAKTGNQPQHF. DNA of the CDR3: TGCAGTGCAAAGACAGGGAATCAGCCCCAGCATTTT.

The V gene is TRBV5-1, the J gene TRBJ2-2; D is unresolved. CDR3 length: 13 residues. Germline CDR1 and CDR2: SGHRS and YFSETQ. Trimming shortened V by 5 bases and J by 2 bases, and 7 bases separated the two germline ends. For the CDR3, the DNA is TGCGCCAGCAGGCCAGGAAACACCGGGGAGCTGTTTTTT. The encoded protein is CASRPGNTGELFF.

A few counts support this clonotype. The chain combines TRBV6-6 with TRBJ2-3, with D possibly matching TRBD1 (5 bases). CDR3 length: 14 residues. Germline lookup yields CDR1 MNHNY and CDR2 SVGAGI (reference sequence). Between the trimmed V and J ends, which lost 5 bases and 0 bases, there was a span of 9 bases. CDR3 nucleotides: TGTGCCAGCAGTCCTAGGACAAGCACAGATACGCAGTATTTT. It specifies CASSPRTSTDTQYF.

The V call is TRBV15, the J call TRBJ2-1; TRBD2 is a possible D gene (5 bases). The CDR3 has 15 amino acids. The germline V gene has CDR1 LNHNV and CDR2 YYDKDF (reference sequence). Trimming stripped 0 bases from V and 6 bases from J, with 12 bases between. CDR3 nucleotide sequence: TGTGCCACCAGCAGAGATCCGAGGGCGGTCAATGAGCAGTTCTTC. The encoded protein is CATSRDPRAVNEQFF.

The V and J genes are TRBV2 and TRBJ2-3; the D gene is possibly TRBD1 (7 bases). The CDR3 is 17 amino acids. The germline CDR1 and CDR2 sequences are SNHLY and FYNNEI. With 5 bases removed from V and 3 bases from J, the gap between germline ends came to 21 bases. The CDR3 reads CASSNGQVLAGTDTQYF. CDR3 DNA sequence: TGTGCCAGCAGTAACGGACAGGTACTAGCAGGTACAGATACGCAGTATTTT.

The V gene is TRBV4-1, the J gene TRBJ2-5; the match to TRBD2 covers 8 bases. The V gene end was trimmed by 0 bases and the J gene end by 4 bases; junction bases not matched to a gene: 10. There are 17 residues in the CDR3. Germline values: CDR1 MGHRA, CDR2 YSYEKL. In nucleotides, the CDR3 is TGCGCCAGCAGCCAAGAGGAGGAGCGGGAGTACCTAGAGACCCAGTACTTC. This translates into CASSQEEEREYLETQYF.

As for this clonotype: Germline is not matched at one junction end, which may reflect a read error. The chain carries TRBV5-4 and TRBJ1-4; 10 nucleotides agree with TRBD1. This CDR3 has 14 residues. The germline V gene has CDR1 SGHNT and CDR2 YYREEE (reference sequence). CDR3 in DNA: TGTGCCGGCAGCCCCGGGACAGGGGACGAAAAACTGTTTTTT. Encoded protein: CAGSPGTGDEKLFF.

The chain uses TRBV29-1 and TRBJ1-6; D possibly corresponds to TRBD1 (6 bases). The length of the CDR3 is 13 residues. Germline V gives CDR1 SQVTM, CDR2 ANQGSEA. V was clipped by 6 bases and J by 9 bases, with 15 bases between them. The CDR3 reads CSVSGGLGSPLHF. The DNA of the CDR3 is TGCAGCGTAAGCGGGGGGCTTGGTTCACCCCTCCACTTT.

The chain combines TRBV7-8 with TRBJ2-7, with a possible D match to TRBD2 (5 bases). The germline V gene has CDR1 SGHVS and CDR2 FQNEAQ. Trimming left V 1 base short and J 3 bases short, with 13 bases between. The CDR3 consists of 15 residues. CDR3 loop: CASSLGGSLIYEQYF. CDR3 nucleotide sequence: TGTGCCAGCAGCTTAGGCGGGTCCCTGATCTACGAGCAGTACTTC.

The chain employs TRBV20-1 and TRBJ1-2; 11 positions match TRBD1. Germline CDR1 reads DFQATT; CDR2 reads SNEGSKA (reference sequence). The CDR3 has 14 residues. The V gene end was trimmed by 4 bases and the J gene end by 4 bases; junction bases not matched to a gene: 5. The CDR3 bases are TGCAGTGCTATAATTGGACAGGGGGCCTATGGCTACACCTTC. Its protein is CSAIIGQGAYGYTF.

The J gene is TRBJ2-3, the V gene TRBV5-1; TRBD1 matches at 7 bases. The CDR3 has 16 amino acids. V trimming: 3 bases; J trimming: 2 bases; junction bases outside the gene matches: 9. Germline values: CDR1 SGHRS, CDR2 YFSETQ. The CDR3 sequence: CASSYGPGGTTDTQYF. In nucleotides, the CDR3 is TGCGCCAGCAGCTATGGGCCAGGGGGTACCACAGATACGCAGTATTTT.

The chain has TRBV15 and TRBJ2-1; 12 bases match TRBD1. In germline, CDR1 is LNHNV, CDR2 YYDKDF (reference sequence). The CDR3 is 15 residues long. The junction had 6 bases not matched to a gene; V was cut back by 5 bases and J by 7 bases. CDR3 sequence reads: CATSGLGQGANEQFF. The CDR3 region has the DNA TGTGCCACCAGCGGCCTGGGACAGGGGGCAAATGAGCAGTTCTTC.

This chain connects TRBV2 to TRBJ2-5, with 7 positions matching TRBD1. This CDR3 spans 14 amino acids. Trimming at V came to 6 bases and at J to 6 bases, leaving 10 bases not matched to a gene. Germline V lookup: CDR1 SNHLY, CDR2 FYNNEI. The CDR3, as DNA: TGTGCCAGCAGACCGACAGGGCTTGGAAAGACCCAGTACTTC. The encoded protein is CASRPTGLGKTQYF.

The gene calls are TRBV30 and TRBJ2-5, with D uncertain. The ends were cut back, 6 bases at V and 4 bases at J, with 6 bases in the middle. The CDR3 length is 10 residues. Germline CDR1 GTSNPN, CDR2 SVGIG (reference sequence). The CDR3 DNA is TGTGCCTGTACCGGAGAGACCCAGTACTTC. It specifies CACTGETQYF.

The chain combines TRBV24-1 with TRBJ2-3; 10 bases fit TRBD1. V trimming: 4 bases; J trimming: 2 bases; junction bases outside the gene matches: 2. CDR1 is KGHDR and CDR2 is SFDVKD in the germline V gene. The CDR3 consists of 15 residues. CDR3 sequence reads: CATSDDRGPTDTQYF. The CDR3 nucleotides read TGTGCCACCAGTGACGACAGGGGGCCCACAGATACGCAGTATTTT.